This T cell receptor (beta chain) was sequenced for a study of response to subunit inactivated influenza vaccine. General observations from the study: T cells newly recruited by each seasonal influenza vaccination are few, the authors suggested.

This clonotype has more than one count but fewer than ten. Its antigen is not known. V was trimmed by 5 bases and J by 9 bases, leaving 17 bases between them. Germline-derived CDR1 and CDR2 are SEHNR and FQNEAQ (reference sequence). The CDR3 covers 13 residues. Via MiXCR, TCRdb re-called the RT-PCR reads, giving one row per CDR3 protein. The table lists about 700,000 distinct CDR3 sequences, 11% to 15% of them singletons. The sample consisted of PBMCs from blood, taken about 14 days before vaccination. This chain joins TRBV7-9 and TRBJ2-7; TRBD2 is a possible D gene (5 bases). The receptor was isolated from a man aged 50 or older who received an inactivated influenza vaccine. CDR3 nucleotides: TGTGCCAGCAGCCCGAGCGGTGTCGTACGGCAGTACTTC. Amino acid sequence: CASSPSGVVRQYF.